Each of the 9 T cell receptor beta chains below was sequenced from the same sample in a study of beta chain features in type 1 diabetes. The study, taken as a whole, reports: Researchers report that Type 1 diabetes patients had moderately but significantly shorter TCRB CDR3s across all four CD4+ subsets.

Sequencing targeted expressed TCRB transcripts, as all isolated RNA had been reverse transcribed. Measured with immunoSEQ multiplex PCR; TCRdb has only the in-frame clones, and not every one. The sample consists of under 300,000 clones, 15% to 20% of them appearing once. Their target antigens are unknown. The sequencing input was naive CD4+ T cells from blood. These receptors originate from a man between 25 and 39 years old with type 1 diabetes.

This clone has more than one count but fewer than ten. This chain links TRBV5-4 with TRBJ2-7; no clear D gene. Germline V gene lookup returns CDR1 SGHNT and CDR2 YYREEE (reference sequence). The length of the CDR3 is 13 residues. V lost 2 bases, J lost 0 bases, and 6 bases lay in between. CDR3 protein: CASSLGSSYEQYF. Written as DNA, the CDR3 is TGTGCCAGCAGCTTAGGCAGCTCCTACGAGCAGTACTTC.

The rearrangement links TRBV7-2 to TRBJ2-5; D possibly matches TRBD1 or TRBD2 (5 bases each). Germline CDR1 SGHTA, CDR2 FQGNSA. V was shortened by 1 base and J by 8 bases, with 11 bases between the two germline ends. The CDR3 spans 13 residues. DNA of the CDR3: TGTGCCAGCAGCTTAGGAGGGGCCGGAACCCAGTACTTC. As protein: CASSLGGAGTQYF.

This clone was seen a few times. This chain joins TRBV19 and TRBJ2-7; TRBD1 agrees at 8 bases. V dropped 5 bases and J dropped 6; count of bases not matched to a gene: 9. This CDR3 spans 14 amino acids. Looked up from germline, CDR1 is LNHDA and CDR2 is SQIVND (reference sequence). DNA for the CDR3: TGTGCCAGTAGTCCCAGGCAGGGGGCATTCGAGCAGTACTTC. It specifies CASSPRQGAFEQYF.

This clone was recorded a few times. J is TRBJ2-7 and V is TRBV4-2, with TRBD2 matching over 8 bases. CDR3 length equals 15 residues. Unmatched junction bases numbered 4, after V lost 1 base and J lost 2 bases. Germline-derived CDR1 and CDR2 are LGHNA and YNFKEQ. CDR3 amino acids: CASSQVGAGAYEQYF. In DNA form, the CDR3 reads TGTGCCAGCAGCCAAGTAGGAGCGGGAGCCTACGAGCAGTACTTC.

CDR3 nucleotide sequence: TGCAGCGCCGGGGGCGGGAGACACTACGAGCAGTACTTC. It is translated as CSAGGGRHYEQYF. The rearrangement uses TRBV29-1 and TRBJ2-7; a possible D gene is TRBD2 (7 bases). This CDR3 region has 13 residues. Per germline, CDR1 SQVTM and CDR2 ANQGSEA. V was trimmed by 7 bases and J by 3 bases, leaving 16 bases between them.

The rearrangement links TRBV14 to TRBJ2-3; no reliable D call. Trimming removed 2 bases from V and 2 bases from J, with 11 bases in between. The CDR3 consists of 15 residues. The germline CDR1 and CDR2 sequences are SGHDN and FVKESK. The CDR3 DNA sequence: TGTGCCAGCAGCCAATTCGACTTAAACACAGATACGCAGTATTTT. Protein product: CASSQFDLNTDTQYF.

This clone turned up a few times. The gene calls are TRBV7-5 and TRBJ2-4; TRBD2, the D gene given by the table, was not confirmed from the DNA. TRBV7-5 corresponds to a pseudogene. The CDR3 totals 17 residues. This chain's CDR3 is CARSPGLAGGSKNIQYF. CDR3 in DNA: TGTGCCAGAAGCCCGGGACTAGCGGGAGGGTCCAAAAACATTCAGTACTTC.

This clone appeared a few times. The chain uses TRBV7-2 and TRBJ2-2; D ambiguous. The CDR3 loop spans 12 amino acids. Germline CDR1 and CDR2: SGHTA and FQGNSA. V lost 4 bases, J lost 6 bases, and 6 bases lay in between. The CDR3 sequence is CASSSYAGELFF. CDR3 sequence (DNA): TGTGCCAGCAGCTCTTACGCCGGGGAGCTGTTTTTT.

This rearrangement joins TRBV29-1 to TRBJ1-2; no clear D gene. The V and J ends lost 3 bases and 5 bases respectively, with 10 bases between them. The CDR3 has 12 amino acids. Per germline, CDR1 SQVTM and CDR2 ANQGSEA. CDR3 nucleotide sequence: TGCAGCGTTGATAAGGACCTATATGGCTACACCTTC. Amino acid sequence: CSVDKDLYGYTF.